These 20 T cell receptor beta chains originate from one sample sequenced in a study of CD8 T cells in ankylosing spondylitis. From the 5' RACE reads, TCRdb called clonotypes with MiXCR, one entry per CDR3 protein. The sample contains around 88,000 distinct CDR3 sequences, roughly 9.6% of which appear only once. Material: blood, either unsorted or a sorted T cell fraction (not recorded which). The receptors here all came from a male donor with ankylosing spondylitis or in good health (not recorded which).

The chain carries TRBV7-6 and TRBJ1-6; 9 bases are a match to TRBD1. The CDR3 runs 16 residues. After removal of 0 bases from V and 6 bases from J, the junction contained 3 bases not matched to a gene. Germline V gene sequence: CDR1 SGHVS, CDR2 FNYEAQ. For the CDR3, the DNA is TGTGCCAGCAGCTTAGCGGGACAGGGAGGTAATTCACCCCTCCACTTT. Its translation is CASSLAGQGGNSPLHF.

At least ten counts were recorded for this clonotype. This chain joins TRBV2 and TRBJ1-5; tentative D call: TRBD1 (5 bases). The CDR3 loop spans 15 amino acids. Per the germline V gene, CDR1 is SNHLY and CDR2 is FYNNEI. V was clipped by 7 bases and J by 2 bases, with 15 bases between them. The CDR3 loop is CASILEGQGNQPQHF. The CDR3 DNA sequence: TGTGCCAGCATCCTCGAGGGGCAGGGCAATCAGCCCCAGCATTTT.

The sample holds many counts of this clonotype. The genes are TRBV27 and TRBJ2-2; TRBD1 might be the D (5 bases). Germline V gene lookup returns CDR1 MNHEY and CDR2 SMNVEV (reference sequence). V was trimmed by 5 bases and J by 1 base, leaving 14 bases between them. This CDR3 has 16 residues. The CDR3 region is CASSPSPTVNTGELFF. The CDR3 nucleotides read TGTGCCAGCAGTCCCTCACCGACAGTGAACACCGGGGAGCTGTTTTTT.

This sequence joins TRBV12-3 or TRBV12-4 and TRBJ2-5; no clear D gene. This CDR3 region has 13 residues. Trimming took off 7 bases at V and 5 bases at J, with 14 bases between the two ends. CDR3 in DNA: TGTGCCAGCACAGACGAAAGGCGGGAGACCCAGTACTTC. Its protein product is CASTDERRETQYF.

J is TRBJ2-7 and V is TRBV11-1, with TRBD2 matching 15 bases. Per the germline V gene, CDR1 is SGHAT and CDR2 is FQDESV (reference sequence). The CDR3 sequence is 20 residues long. Trimming cost V 3 bases and J 0 bases; bases outside gene matches: 12. CDR3 sequence (DNA): TGTGCCAGCAGCTTCCCCCCGGGACTAGCGGGGGGACCACTCTCCTACGAGCAGTACTTC. It is translated as CASSFPPGLAGGPLSYEQYF.

This clonotype was observed many times. V and J are TRBV28 and TRBJ2-7, with TRBD1 matching 8 bases. This CDR3 spans 14 amino acids. The germline CDR1 and CDR2 sequences are MDHEN and SYDVKM. V shed 3 bases, J shed 3 bases, and the junction held 4 bases outside the gene matches. The CDR3 coding sequence is TGTGCCAGCAGTTTCACAGGGGGTGTCTACGAGCAGTACTTC. Protein: CASSFTGGVYEQYF.

This clonotype was detected a few times. V usage is TRBV12-3 or TRBV12-4 and J usage is TRBJ2-6; unclear D gene. Trimming left V 7 bases short and J 1 base short, with 14 bases between. CDR3 size: 16 residues. CDR3 sequence reads: CASTPDWSSGANVLTF. The CDR3 nucleotides read TGTGCCAGCACCCCTGATTGGTCGTCTGGGGCCAACGTCCTGACTTTC.

This clonotype was recorded many times. The V and J genes are TRBV4-2 and TRBJ2-1; 7 bases are shared with TRBD1. Germline lookup yields CDR1 LGHNA and CDR2 YNFKEQ. V dropped 0 bases and J dropped 8; count of bases not matched to a gene: 7. The CDR3 covers 15 residues. The CDR3 here is CASSQDEAGGDEQFF. CDR3 sequence (DNA): TGTGCCAGCAGCCAAGATGAGGCAGGGGGTGATGAGCAGTTCTTC.

This clonotype was counted at least ten times. The chain links TRBV5-1 to TRBJ1-4; possibly TRBD1 for D (5 bases). This CDR3 region has 14 residues. Trimming took 4 bases from V and 5 from J, leaving 12 bases between them. Germline lookup yields CDR1 SGHRS and CDR2 YFSETQ. The CDR3 DNA sequence: TGCGCCAGCAGCCTGGGGACCGCCAATGAAAAACTGTTTTTT. Translated: CASSLGTANEKLFF. Using reference TRBV5-1 and TRBJ1-4 for the parts outside the CDR3, the full variable domain is KAGVTQTPRYLIKTRGQQVTLSCSPISGHRSVSWYQQTPGQGLQFLFEYFSETQRNKGNFPGRFSGRQFSNSRSEMNVSTLELGDSALYLCASSLGTANEKLFFGSGTQLSVL.

A few counts support this clonotype. The CDR3 bases are TGTGCCAGCAGCTTAGTCTGGGGCGGGGAGACCCAGTACTTC. Amino acid sequence: CASSLVWGGETQYF. This chain links TRBV11-2 with TRBJ2-5; D assignment may be TRBD1 or TRBD2 (5 bases each). V was pared by 1 base and J by 5 bases, with 11 bases between. The length of the CDR3 is 14 residues. CDR1 is SGHAT and CDR2 is FQNNGV in the germline V gene. Variable domain in full (rest from reference TRBV11-2 and TRBJ2-5): EAGVAQSPRYKIIEKRQSVAFWCNPISGHATLYWYQQILGQGPKLLIQFQNNGVVDDSQLPKDRFSAERLKGVDSTLKIQPAKLEDSAVYLCASSLVWGGETQYFGPGTRLLVL.

In regard to this clonotype: This may come from a read error, since a much larger clone is one base off. The CDR3 coding sequence is TGCAGCGAAGGGACTACCCCTAAACAAGAGACCCAGCACTTC. Translation: CSEGTTPKQETQHF. The chain recombines TRBV29-1 with TRBJ2-5; 7 positions match TRBD2. The CDR3 is 14 amino acids. Germline-derived CDR1 and CDR2 are SQVTM and ANQGSEA. Full variable domain (rest looked up from reference TRBV29-1 and TRBJ2-5): SAVISQKPSRDICQRGTSLTIQCQVDSQVTMMFWYRQQPGQSLTLIATANQGSEATYESGFVIDKFPISRPNLTFSTLTVSNMSPEDSSIYLCSEGTTPKQETQHFGPGTRLLVL.

This clonotype was recorded at least ten times. The rearrangement uses TRBV3-1 and TRBJ2-6; TRBD1 matches at 10 bases. V shed 1 base, J shed 0 bases, and the junction held 6 bases outside the gene matches. CDR1 and CDR2 (germline): LGHDT, YNNKEL (reference sequence). This CDR3 is built from 19 residues. The CDR3 spells CASSQGYRDRGSGANVLTF. The CDR3 coding sequence is TGTGCCAGCAGCCAAGGGTACCGGGACAGGGGCTCTGGGGCCAACGTCCTGACTTTC.

This clonotype appeared a few times. CDR3 amino acids: CASSLVLVRNTGELFF. The CDR3 nucleotides read TGTGCCAGCAGCTTAGTACTAGTCCGGAACACCGGGGAGCTGTTTTTT. The V call is TRBV7-2, the J call TRBJ2-2; D might be TRBD2 (5 bases). The germline V and J ends were trimmed by 1 base and 1 base, with 10 bases remaining between them. Germline-derived CDR1 and CDR2 are SGHTA and FQGNSA. The CDR3 has 16 residues.

This clonotype has ten or more counts. V is TRBV5-1 and J is TRBJ2-7; a possible D gene is TRBD1 (5 bases). The CDR3 is 15 amino acids. V was pared by 3 bases and J by 0 bases, with 13 bases between. Germline V CDR1 and CDR2: SGHRS, YFSETQ. In DNA, the CDR3 is TGCGCCAGCAGCTCGGACATCTTGAGCTCCTACGAGCAGTACTTC. Protein sequence: CASSSDILSSYEQYF.

At least ten counts were recorded for this clonotype. The J gene is TRBJ2-5, the V gene TRBV5-1; no reliable D call. Germline V gene data show CDR1 as SGHRS and CDR2 as YFSETQ. This CDR3 is 12 amino acids long. The V and J ends lost 3 bases and 1 base respectively, with 4 bases between them. CDR3 in amino acids: CASSYPQETQYF. The CDR3 nucleotides read TGCGCCAGCAGCTACCCCCAAGAGACCCAGTACTTC. Using reference TRBV5-1 and TRBJ2-5 for the parts outside the CDR3, the full variable domain is KAGVTQTPRYLIKTRGQQVTLSCSPISGHRSVSWYQQTPGQGLQFLFEYFSETQRNKGNFPGRFSGRQFSNSRSEMNVSTLELGDSALYLCASSYPQETQYFGPGTRLLVL.

This chain joins TRBV18 and TRBJ2-7; no clear D. V shed 3 bases and J shed 5 bases, with 11 bases lying between them. The CDR3 extends over 13 amino acids. CDR1 KGHSH and CDR2 LQKENI come from the germline V gene. Here the CDR3 reads CASSPSLADEQYF. The CDR3 DNA follows: TGTGCCAGCTCACCTTCCTTGGCGGACGAGCAGTACTTC.

The sample holds many counts of this clonotype. The chain employs TRBV5-6 and TRBJ1-1; D unclear. The V end was cut by 1 base, the J end by 4 bases, with 26 bases between. This CDR3 comprises 19 residues. CDR1 is SGHDT and CDR2 is YYEEEE in the germline V gene. CDR3 amino acids: CASSLKGLTIPSVSTEAFF. The DNA for the CDR3 is TGTGCCAGCAGCTTGAAGGGTCTTACTATACCCTCGGTTAGCACTGAAGCTTTCTTT.

This clonotype was seen at least ten times. The chain links TRBV5-4 to TRBJ2-1; D might be TRBD1 (6 bases). V lost 3 bases and J 15 bases, leaving 25 bases between the germline ends. The CDR3 totals 15 residues. Per the germline V gene, CDR1 is SGHNT and CDR2 is YYREEE (reference sequence). The CDR3 loop is CASSSPSTGSPSRFF. CDR3 coding DNA: TGTGCCAGCAGCTCCCCTTCGACAGGATCCCCTTCGCGGTTCTTC.

This clonotype has ten or more counts. The chain is built from TRBV7-2 and TRBJ1-2; TRBD1 aligns across 12 bases. The germline gives CDR1 SGHTA, CDR2 FQGNSA. The trim removed 0 bases at V and 8 bases at J, leaving 7 bases unmatched. CDR3 length equals 16 residues. CDR3 in DNA: TGTGCCAGCAGCTTAGCCCCGGGACAGGGGGCGCGGGGCTACACCTTC. Protein sequence: CASSLAPGQGARGYTF.

This clonotype was observed a handful of times. The J gene is TRBJ2-3, the V gene TRBV28, with D perhaps TRBD2 (5 bases). CDR3 size: 17 residues. V lost 2 bases to trimming and J lost 2 bases, with 17 bases between them. Germline lookup yields CDR1 MDHEN and CDR2 SYDVKM. The CDR3 region is CASSLTPPGRATDTQYF. Written as DNA, the CDR3 is TGTGCCAGCAGTTTAACCCCTCCGGGAAGGGCCACAGATACGCAGTATTTT.